This TCR beta chain was captured by sequencing in a study of STAT5B mutations in CD4+ large granular lymphocyte leukemia. Generated by immunoSEQ multiplex PCR, the TCRdb table keeps only in-frame clones and is missing some. Of 25,000 to 30,000 clones in the sample, approximately 79% were seen once. The CDR3 length is 15 residues. Germline loops: CDR1 SGHVS, CDR2 FQNEAQ. The sample holds one count of this clone. The junction departs from germline at one end; a sequencing error may be responsible. This TCR came from a human donor in good health. The sample consisted of CD4+ T cells from blood buffy coats. The rearrangement uses TRBV7-8 and TRBJ1-6; D unclear. CDR3 loop: CASNLWSDYNSPLHF. The CDR3 coding sequence is TGTGCCAGCAACTTATGGTCAGATTATAATTCACCCCTCCACTTT.